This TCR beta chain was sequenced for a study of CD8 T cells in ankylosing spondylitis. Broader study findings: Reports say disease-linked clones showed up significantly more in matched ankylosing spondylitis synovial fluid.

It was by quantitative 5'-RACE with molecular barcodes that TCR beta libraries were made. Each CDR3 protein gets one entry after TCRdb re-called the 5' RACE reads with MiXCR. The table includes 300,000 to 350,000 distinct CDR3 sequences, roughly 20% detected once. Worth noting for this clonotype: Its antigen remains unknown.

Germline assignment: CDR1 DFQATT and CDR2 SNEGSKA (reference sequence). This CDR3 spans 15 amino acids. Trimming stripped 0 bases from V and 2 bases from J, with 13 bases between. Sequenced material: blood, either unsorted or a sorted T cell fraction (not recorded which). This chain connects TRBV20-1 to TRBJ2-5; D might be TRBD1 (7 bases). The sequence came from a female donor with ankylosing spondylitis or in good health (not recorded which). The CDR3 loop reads CSARDWRDRQETQYF. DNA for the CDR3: TGCAGTGCTAGAGATTGGAGGGACAGACAAGAGACCCAGTACTTC.